These 22 T cell receptor beta chains were sequenced from one sample in a study of tumor and adjacent non-tumor tissue in lung cancer. Three rounds of nested PCR, following a modified ARM-PCR protocol, produced the TCRbeta library. MiXCR, run by TCRdb on the multiplex PCR reads, gives a single entry per CDR3 protein. This table holds about 86,000 distinct CDR3 sequences, around three quarters found once. RNA was extracted from bulk tissue without any cell sorting. Distant lung tissue was collected more than 3 cm away from the tumor edge. Sequencing was carried out using distant non-tumor lung tissue. These receptors came from a woman in her fifties or sixties with non-small cell lung cancer.

About this clonotype itself: Germline is not matched at one junction end, which may reflect a read error. The rearrangement joins TRBV5-6 to TRBJ2-1; 7 bases fit TRBD1. This CDR3 spans 13 amino acids. Germline V gene lookup returns CDR1 SGHDT and CDR2 YYEEEE. The CDR3, as DNA: TGTACCAGCAGCACGACAGGGCACAATGAGCAGTTCTTC. This sequence encodes CTSSTTGHNEQFF.

J is TRBJ2-2 and V is TRBV6-1; D is undetermined. Germline CDR1 reads MNHNS; CDR2 reads SASEGT. The CDR3 has 16 residues. Trimming left V 10 bases short and J 5 bases short, with 23 bases between. Here the CDR3 DNA reads TGTGCCATCGCTAAACCGGCAACGGTGGGAACCGGGGAGCTGTTTTTT. Translating it yields CAIAKPATVGTGELFF.

This clonotype was recorded once. Germline and junction disagree at one end, which may indicate a read error. This chain connects TRBV9 to TRBJ2-7; 11 bases match TRBD1. The germline V gene encodes CDR1 SGDLS and CDR2 YYNGEE. This CDR3 contains 15 residues. The chain's CDR3 is CASSVAGQGVYEHYF. The DNA for the CDR3 is TGTGCCAGCAGCGTAGCGGGACAGGGGGTCTACGAGCACTACTTC.

With regard to this clonotype: The junction departs from germline at one end; a sequencing error may be responsible. V gene TRBV11-2 combines with J gene TRBJ2-5; D not certain. Germline assignment: CDR1 SGHAT and CDR2 FQNNGV. The CDR3 spans 14 residues. The CDR3 is CASILGSDLETQYF. The CDR3 DNA sequence: TGTGCCAGCATCTTAGGGTCCGACCTGGAGACTCAGTACTTC.

J is TRBJ1-6 and V is TRBV27, with D possibly matching TRBD1 (5 bases). The CDR3 sequence is 15 residues long. CDR1 MNHEY and CDR2 SMNVEV come from the germline V gene (reference sequence). V was pared by 2 bases and J by 8 bases, with 13 bases between. The CDR3 reads CASSLGGVRDSPLHF. CDR3 DNA sequence: TGTGCCAGCAGTTTAGGGGGAGTCCGAGATTCACCCCTCCACTTT.

Of note for this clonotype: The junction departs from the called germline gene at one end, perhaps through a read error. The rearrangement links TRBV29-1 to TRBJ1-1; the D is unclear. The germline gives CDR1 SQVTM, CDR2 ANQGSEA. This CDR3 has 15 amino acids. The CDR3 protein is CSGITGGQASTEAFF. CDR3 DNA sequence: TGTAGCGGCATAACCGGCGGGCAGGCGAGCACTGAAGCTTTCTTT.

The CDR3 is CASSRPDTPGGNYGYTF. The DNA for the CDR3 is TGTGCCAGCAGCAGGCCCGACACCCCGGGTGGTAACTATGGCTACACCTTC. The J gene is TRBJ1-2, the V gene TRBV5-6, with no clear D. V lost 4 bases to trimming and J lost 1 base, with 20 bases between them. Germline CDR1 and CDR2: SGHDT and YYEEEE. The CDR3 contains 17 residues.

As concerns this clonotype: One end of the junction fails to match germline, which may point to a read error. J is TRBJ2-7 and V is TRBV6-1, with 11 bases fitting TRBD2. CDR1 and CDR2 (germline): MNHNS, SASEGT. This CDR3 contains 15 residues. Written as DNA, the CDR3 is TGTGCTAGCAGTGAAAATCTAGCGGGGGGATACGAGCACTACTTC. Its protein is CASSENLAGGYEHYF.

About this clonotype: No conserved phenylalanine or tryptophan is present at the end of the CDR3, so a read error is the likely explanation. It is unclear where the CDR3 begins or ends on the DNA, so no DNA is shown, and the CDR3 is as TCRdb lists it. The V gene is TRBV4-1, the J gene TRBJ1-1. The CDR3 is 13 amino acids in total, end residues counted. From germline, CDR1 is MGHRA and CDR2 YSYEKL. CDR3 sequence: CASGRGTSTETFY.

The genes are TRBV6-2 or TRBV6-3 and TRBJ2-1; D is unclear. The V gene's germline CDR1 is MNHEY and CDR2 SVGEGT. Trimming stripped 7 bases from V and 16 bases from J, with 23 bases between. This CDR3 contains 13 residues. The CDR3 here is CASNLAPYNERFF. The CDR3 nucleotides are TGTGCCAGCAATTTAGCCCCTTACAATGAGCGATTCTTC.

Points on this clonotype: Its ends do not fully match the called genes, so a read error is possible. The chain is built from TRBV5-1 and TRBJ2-1; D is possibly TRBD2 (6 bases). CDR3 length: 15 amino acids. Germline lookup yields CDR1 SGHRS and CDR2 YFSETQ. The CDR3 protein is CASSLDGTPRGEQHF. As DNA, the CDR3 is TGCGCCAGCAGCTTGGACGGGACTCCACGCGGGGAGCAGCACTTC.

Remarks on this clonotype: Being one base from a much bigger clone, this may be a read error. The V and J genes are TRBV5-6 and TRBJ2-7; D is uncertain. The J call may not be correct, given that the DNA end is closer to TRBJ2-1. Germline V gene sequence: CDR1 SGHDT, CDR2 YYEEEE. The CDR3 runs to 12 residues. The CDR3 DNA is TGTGCCAGCAGCTTGGAAGGGCACGAGCAGTTCTTC. Encoded protein: CASSLEGHEQFF.

As concerns this clonotype: One end of the junction is discordant with germline, which a read error may explain. V gene TRBV11-2 combines with J gene TRBJ2-1; 7 nucleotides line up with TRBD2. The germline gives CDR1 SGHAT, CDR2 FQNNGV. This CDR3 has 16 amino acids. CDR3 DNA sequence: TGTGCCAGCAGCTTAGAGGCGGGAGCGGGGCACAATAAGCAATTCTTC. Protein: CASSLEAGAGHNKQFF.

For this clonotype: At one end the junction does not follow the germline gene, possibly because of a read error. The rearrangement uses TRBV6-6 and TRBJ2-7; 9 bases map to TRBD1. This CDR3 contains 14 residues. Germline CDR1 reads MNHNY; CDR2 reads SVGAGI (reference sequence). The DNA of the CDR3 is TGTGCCAGCAACCTACAGGGACAGGGATATGAGCAGCACTTC. This translates into CASNLQGQGYEQHF.

A remark on this clonotype: The junction does not match germline at one end; this may be a read error. The gene calls are TRBV11-2 and TRBJ2-2, with D perhaps TRBD2 (5 bases). The CDR3 is 13 amino acids. The germline CDR1 and CDR2 sequences are SGHAT and FQNNGV. The CDR3 region has the DNA TGTGCCAGCAGCTTGGAGAACATCGGGGAGTTGTTTTTT. Translated: CASSLENIGELFF.

This chain links TRBV4-1 with TRBJ2-3, with D unresolved. Deletions cut 0 bases from V and 3 bases from J, with 13 bases between. The CDR3 sequence is 16 residues long. Germline values: CDR1 MGHRA, CDR2 YSYEKL. CDR3 sequence: CASSQDDRPATDTQYF. DNA for the CDR3: TGCGCCAGCAGCCAAGACGACCGACCAGCGACAGATACGCAGTATTTT.

Points on this clonotype: The CDR3 does not end in the conserved phenylalanine or tryptophan, so this is likely a read error. V gene TRBV11-2 combines with J gene TRBJ2-1; D call uncertain. Germline V gene data show CDR1 as SGHAT and CDR2 as FQNNGV. The CDR3 loop spans 13 amino acids. The CDR3 reads CANSLEAFNEQFI. DNA for the CDR3: TGTGCCAACAGCCTTGAGGCTTTCAATGAGCAGTTCATC.

Comments on this clonotype: The missing conserved phenylalanine or tryptophan at the end of this CDR3 makes a read error likely. This rearrangement joins TRBV28 to TRBJ2-5; D may be TRBD1 or TRBD2 (6 bases each). Per the germline V gene, CDR1 is MDHEN and CDR2 is SYDVKM. Trimming shortened V by 2 bases and J by 4 bases, and 17 bases separated the two germline ends. The CDR3 length is 16 residues. The chain's CDR3 is CASSLNLAGHRETQYL. In DNA form, the CDR3 reads TGTGCCAGCAGTTTAAATCTGGCGGGACACCGAGAGACCCAGTACCTC.

About this clonotype: The CDR3 end shows no conserved phenylalanine or tryptophan, and so a read error is likely. This chain links TRBV29-1 with TRBJ2-1; TRBD2 aligns across 7 bases. Germline CDR1 SQVTM, CDR2 ANQGSEA. This CDR3 is built from 17 residues. CDR3 sequence (DNA): TGCAGCGCTGAAGATGGGGAGGGGTGGAGCTCCTACAATGAGCAGTTCTTG. This translates into CSAEDGEGWSSYNEQFL.

Comments on this clonotype: Being one base from a much bigger clone, this may be a read error. The V call is TRBV5-1, the J call TRBJ2-5; D call uncertain. Trimming shortened V by 5 bases and J by 5 bases, and 13 bases separated the two germline ends. The CDR3 spans 13 residues. Per the germline V gene, CDR1 is SGHRS and CDR2 is YFSETQ. CDR3 residues: CASRATPRETQYF. The CDR3 coding sequence is TGCGCCAGCAGAGCGACCCCTCGGGAGACCCAGTACTTC. Full variable domain (remainder filled in from reference TRBV5-1 and TRBJ2-5): KAGVTQTPRYLIKTRGQQVTLSCSPISGHRSVSWYQQTPGQGLQFLFEYFSETQRNKGNFPGRFSGRQFSNSRSEMNVSTLELGDSALYLCASRATPRETQYFGPGTRLLVL.

This clonotype was observed a single time. One end of the junction varies from germline; a read error may be responsible. The gene calls are TRBV6-5 and TRBJ1-1; D is unresolved. The V gene's germline CDR1 is MNHEY and CDR2 SVGAGI. The CDR3 consists of 11 residues. The CDR3 loop is CGSRKNTETFF. As DNA, the CDR3 is TGTGGCAGCAGAAAGAACACTGAAACTTTCTTT.

This chain joins TRBV5-6 and TRBJ2-5; D not certain. Germline-derived CDR1 and CDR2 are SGHDT and YYEEEE. The CDR3 loop spans 15 amino acids. Trimming removed 6 bases at V and 6 bases at J, with 21 bases between. In nucleotides, the CDR3 is TGTGCCAGCATCTTCAACCGATACCTCCAGAAGACCCAGTACTTC. As protein: CASIFNRYLQKTQYF.